This TCR beta chain was recovered during a study of blood T cell repertoires in COVID-19. On the study more broadly: Sample material is recorded as cDNA or gDNA derived from T cells, B-cell-depleted T cells, or PBMCs.

The V end was cut by 0 bases, the J end by 5 bases, with 19 bases between. CDR3 length: 17 residues. Looked up from germline, CDR1 is LGHNA and CDR2 is YNFKEQ. Per the original methods: The assay estimated nucleated cells by amplifying reference gene primers. TCRdb's table, derived via immunoSEQ multiplex PCR, lists solely in-frame clones and lacks some. The V and J calls and clone size are taken from that table; D and trimming were inferred from the DNA. The profile shows about 400,000 clones, over 85% of them singletons. The participants were between roughly 18 and 89 years old and came from under 25 US areas. Recovered status applied to Cohort 3 donors who had two consecutive negative PCRs. It also applied to those with clearance or with symptom resolution.

Material for sequencing was PBMCs or T cells enriched from blood (not recorded which). The chain couples TRBV4-2 to TRBJ1-1; no clear D. This TCR came from a woman in her thirties who had recovered from COVID-19. CDR3 in DNA: TGTGCCAGCAGCCAAGATAATCCTGCGTTTGGGAGGACTGAAGCTTTCTTT. Its translation: CASSQDNPAFGRTEAFF.